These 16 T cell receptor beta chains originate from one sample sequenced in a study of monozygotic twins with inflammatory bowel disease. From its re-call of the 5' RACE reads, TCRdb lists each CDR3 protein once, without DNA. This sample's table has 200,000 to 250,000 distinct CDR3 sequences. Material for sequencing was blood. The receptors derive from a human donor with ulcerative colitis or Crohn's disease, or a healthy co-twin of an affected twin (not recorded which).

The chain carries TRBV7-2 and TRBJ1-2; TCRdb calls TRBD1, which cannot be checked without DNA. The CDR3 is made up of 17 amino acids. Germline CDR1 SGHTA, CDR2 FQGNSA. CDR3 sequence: CASSLARQGALNYGYTF.

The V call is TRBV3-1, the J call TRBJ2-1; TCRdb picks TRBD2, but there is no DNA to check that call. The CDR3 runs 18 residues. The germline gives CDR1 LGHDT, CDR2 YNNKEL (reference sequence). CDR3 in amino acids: CASSHLGLAGTSNNEQFF.

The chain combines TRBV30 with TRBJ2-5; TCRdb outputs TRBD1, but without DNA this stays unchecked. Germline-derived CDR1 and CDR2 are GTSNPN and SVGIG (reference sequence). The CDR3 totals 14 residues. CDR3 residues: CAWSLGPLNETQYF.

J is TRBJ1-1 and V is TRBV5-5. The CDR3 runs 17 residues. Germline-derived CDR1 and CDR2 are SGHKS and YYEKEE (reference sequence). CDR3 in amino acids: CASSSILGGFMNTEAFF.

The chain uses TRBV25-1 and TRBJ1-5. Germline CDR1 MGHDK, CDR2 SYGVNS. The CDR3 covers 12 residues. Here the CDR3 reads CASSAPGQPQHF.

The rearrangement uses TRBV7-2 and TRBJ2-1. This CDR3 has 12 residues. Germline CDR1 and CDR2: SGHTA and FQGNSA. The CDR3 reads CASKSMWDEQFF.

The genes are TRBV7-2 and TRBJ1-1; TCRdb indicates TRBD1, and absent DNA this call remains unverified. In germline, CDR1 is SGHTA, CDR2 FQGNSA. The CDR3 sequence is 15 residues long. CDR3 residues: CASSLGGTGDTEAFF. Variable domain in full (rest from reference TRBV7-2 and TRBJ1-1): GAGVSQSPSNKVTEKGKDVELRCDPISGHTALYWYRQSLGQGLEFLIYFQGNSAPDKSGLPSDRFSAERTGGSVSTLTIQRTQQEDSAVYLCASSLGGTGDTEAFFGQGTRLTVV.

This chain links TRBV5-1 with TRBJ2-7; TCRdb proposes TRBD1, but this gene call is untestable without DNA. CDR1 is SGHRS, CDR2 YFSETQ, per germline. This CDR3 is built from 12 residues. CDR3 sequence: CASSLEGNGEYF.

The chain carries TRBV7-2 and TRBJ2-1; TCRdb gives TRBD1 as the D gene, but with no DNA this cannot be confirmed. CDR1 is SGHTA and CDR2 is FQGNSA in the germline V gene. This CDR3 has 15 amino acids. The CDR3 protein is CASSLDRAGYNEQFF.

The CDR3 spells CASSRDRMNTEAFF. This chain uses TRBV5-1 with TRBJ1-1; the D call of TRBD1 rests on TCRdb alone, since no DNA is present to check it. CDR3 size: 14 residues. CDR1 is SGHRS, CDR2 YFSETQ, per germline. Looking up the rest from reference TRBV5-1 and TRBJ1-1 gives the full variable domain: KAGVTQTPRYLIKTRGQQVTLSCSPISGHRSVSWYQQTPGQGLQFLFEYFSETQRNKGNFPGRFSGRQFSNSRSEMNVSTLELGDSALYLCASSRDRMNTEAFFGQGTRLTVV.

The CDR3 reads CSARGLAETQYF. The rearrangement links TRBV20-1 to TRBJ2-5; the D call of TRBD2 rests on TCRdb alone, since no DNA is present to check it. The germline gives CDR1 DFQATT, CDR2 SNEGSKA (reference sequence). The CDR3 is made up of 12 amino acids.

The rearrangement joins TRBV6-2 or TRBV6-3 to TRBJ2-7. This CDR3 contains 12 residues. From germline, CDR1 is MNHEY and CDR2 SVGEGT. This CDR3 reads CASSYECYEQYF.

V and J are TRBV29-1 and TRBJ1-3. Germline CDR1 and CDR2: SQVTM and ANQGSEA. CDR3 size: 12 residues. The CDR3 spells CSAWGSGNTIYF.

CDR3 residues: CASSPQENQPQHF. This chain links TRBV18 with TRBJ1-5. The length of the CDR3 is 13 residues. CDR1 and CDR2 from the germline V gene are KGHSH and LQKENI.

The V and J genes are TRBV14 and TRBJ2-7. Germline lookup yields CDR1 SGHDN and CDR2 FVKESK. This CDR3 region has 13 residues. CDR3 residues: CASSQVSSNEQYF.

The CDR3 here is CASSKDRGGYEQYF. The J gene is TRBJ2-7, the V gene TRBV7-2; the D call of TRBD1 rests on TCRdb alone, since no DNA is present to check it. This CDR3 region has 14 residues. CDR1 SGHTA and CDR2 FQGNSA come from the germline V gene.